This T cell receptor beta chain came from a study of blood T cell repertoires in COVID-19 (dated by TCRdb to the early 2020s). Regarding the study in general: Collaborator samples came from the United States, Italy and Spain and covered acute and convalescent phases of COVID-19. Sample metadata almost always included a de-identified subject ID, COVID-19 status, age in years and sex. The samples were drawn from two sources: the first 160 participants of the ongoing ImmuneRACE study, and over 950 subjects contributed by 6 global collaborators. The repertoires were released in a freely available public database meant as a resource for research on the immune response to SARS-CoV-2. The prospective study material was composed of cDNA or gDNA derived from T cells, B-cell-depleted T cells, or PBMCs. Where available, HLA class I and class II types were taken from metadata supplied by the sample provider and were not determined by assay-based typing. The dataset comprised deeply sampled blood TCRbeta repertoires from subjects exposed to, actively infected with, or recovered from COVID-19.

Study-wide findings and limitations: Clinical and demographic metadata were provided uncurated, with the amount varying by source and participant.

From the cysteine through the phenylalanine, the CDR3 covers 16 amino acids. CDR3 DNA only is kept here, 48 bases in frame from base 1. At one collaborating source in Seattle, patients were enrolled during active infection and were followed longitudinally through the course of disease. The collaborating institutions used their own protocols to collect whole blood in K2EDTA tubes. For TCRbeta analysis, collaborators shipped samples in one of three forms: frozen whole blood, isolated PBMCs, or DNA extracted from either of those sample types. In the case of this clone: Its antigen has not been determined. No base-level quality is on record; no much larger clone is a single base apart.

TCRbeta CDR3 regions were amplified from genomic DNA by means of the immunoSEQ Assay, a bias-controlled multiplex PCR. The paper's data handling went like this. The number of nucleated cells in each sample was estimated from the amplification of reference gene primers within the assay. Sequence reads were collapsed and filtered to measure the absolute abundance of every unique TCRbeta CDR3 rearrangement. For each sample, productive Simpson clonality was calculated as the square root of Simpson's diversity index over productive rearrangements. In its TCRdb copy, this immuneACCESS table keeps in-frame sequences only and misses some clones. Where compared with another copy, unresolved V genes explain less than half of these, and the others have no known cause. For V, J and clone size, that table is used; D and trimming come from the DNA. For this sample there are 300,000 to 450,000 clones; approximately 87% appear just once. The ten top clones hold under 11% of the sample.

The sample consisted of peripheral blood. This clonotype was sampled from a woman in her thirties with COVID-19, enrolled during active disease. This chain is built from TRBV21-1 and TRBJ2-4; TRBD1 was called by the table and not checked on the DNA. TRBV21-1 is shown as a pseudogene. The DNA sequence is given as TGTGCCAGCAGCACCCAACAGGGGGCTGCCAAAAACATTCAGTACTTC. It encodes CASSTQQGAAKNIQYF.